This T cell receptor beta chain was captured by sequencing in a study of resident and recirculating memory T cells in vitiligo. Sequenced by immunoSEQ multiplex PCR; TCRdb stores in-frame clones only, minus some. The top ten hold approximately 5.4% of the sample, which has around 78,000 clones, about 92% seen once. Germline CDR1 reads MGHRA; CDR2 reads YSYEKL. Unmatched junction bases numbered 8, after V lost 1 base and J lost 4 bases. There are 17 residues in the CDR3. The sequence came from a male donor with vitiligo. The sample taken for sequencing was blood. The V gene is TRBV4-1, the J gene TRBJ2-5; 11 bases are shared with TRBD2. In nucleotides, the CDR3 is TGCGCCAGCAGCCAAGGCCCCCTAGCGGGAGGTGTAGAGACCCAGTACTTC. Translated: CASSQGPLAGGVETQYF.